The 21 T cell receptor beta chains in this list originate from one sample, sequenced in a study of T-cell reconstitution after alpha-beta-depleted transplantation in children. During its preparation, the TCRbeta library received unique molecular identifiers. TCRdb fed the PCR reads into MiXCR, producing one record per CDR3 protein. Seen here are around 240,000 distinct CDR3 sequences, less than 9% observed once, and the top ten hold 5% to 7%. Sequenced material: PBMCs, mostly from graft donor cells, taken 180 days after TCRalphabeta/CD19-depleted stem cell transplant. The receptors were gathered from a male patient aged 10 to 17 who had a stem cell transplant for acute lymphoblastic leukemia, so the T cells may come from the graft donor.

This clonotype was counted only a few times. The chain recombines TRBV6-2 or TRBV6-3 with TRBJ2-1, with 9 bases fitting TRBD2. This CDR3 spans 15 amino acids. V lost 2 bases, J lost 6 bases, and 5 bases stayed unmatched. The germline V gene has CDR1 MNHEY and CDR2 SVGEGT. The CDR3 bases are TGTGCCAGCAGTTACCAGGCGGGGGGGACCAATGAGCAGTTCTTC. It encodes CASSYQAGGTNEQFF.

This clonotype was detected ten times or more. V gene TRBV15 combines with J gene TRBJ1-5, with D hard to call. The V gene lost 0 bases and the J gene lost 5 bases, with 14 bases spanning the gap. The CDR3 has 16 amino acids. Germline lookup yields CDR1 LNHNV and CDR2 YYDKDF (reference sequence). The CDR3 region is CATSRDTAVVHQPQHF. The CDR3 nucleotides are TGTGCCACCAGCAGAGATACGGCTGTCGTACATCAGCCCCAGCATTTT.

At least ten counts were recorded for this clonotype. V and J are TRBV5-1 and TRBJ2-3; TRBD2 agrees at 9 bases. From germline, CDR1 is SGHRS and CDR2 YFSETQ. Unmatched junction bases numbered 4, after V lost 4 bases and J lost 4 bases. This CDR3 contains 14 residues. CDR3 coding DNA: TGCGCCAGCAGCCTCCTAGCGGGGTCAGATACGCAGTATTTT. Its protein product is CASSLLAGSDTQYF.

The rearrangement uses TRBV6-1 and TRBJ2-7; D not resolved. The V end lost 4 bases, the J end lost 5 bases, and 9 bases lay between the germline ends. Germline V lookup: CDR1 MNHNS, CDR2 SASEGT. The CDR3 has 12 amino acids. The CDR3 coding sequence is TGTGCCAGCAGTGTTCCCTGGGACGAGCAGTACTTC. It is translated as CASSVPWDEQYF.

This clonotype was picked up many times. The genes are TRBV29-1 and TRBJ2-1; the match to TRBD2 covers 12 bases. V lost 6 bases, J lost 0 bases, and 12 bases stayed unmatched. The V gene's germline CDR1 is SQVTM and CDR2 ANQGSEA. The length of the CDR3 is 18 residues. CDR3 in DNA: TGCAGCGTAAGACTAGCGGGAGTAGAAATGGGCTCCTACAATGAGCAGTTCTTC. As protein: CSVRLAGVEMGSYNEQFF.

The sample holds many counts of this clonotype. CDR3 sequence reads: CASSSGTEFGEKLFF. The DNA for the CDR3 is TGTGCCAGCAGTTCCGGGACGGAGTTCGGTGAAAAACTGTTTTTT. This chain uses TRBV12-3 or TRBV12-4 with TRBJ1-4, with a possible D match to TRBD1 (5 bases). The CDR3 runs to 15 residues. The V and J ends lost 4 bases and 7 bases respectively, with 16 bases between them.

This clonotype was counted at least ten times. The chain combines TRBV28 with TRBJ1-5, with D tentatively TRBD1 (6 bases). V lost 5 bases to trimming and J lost 2 bases, with 13 bases between them. The CDR3 is made up of 15 amino acids. Looked up from germline, CDR1 is MDHEN and CDR2 is SYDVKM. The CDR3 is CASSGRGIGNQPQHF. The CDR3 DNA sequence: TGTGCCAGCAGTGGGAGGGGGATTGGCAATCAGCCCCAGCATTTT.

The DNA for the CDR3 is TGTGCCAGCAGTATACAGGGCTATGGCTACACCTTC. It encodes CASSIQGYGYTF. This chain connects TRBV12-3 or TRBV12-4 to TRBJ1-2; TRBD1 might be the D (6 bases). Trimming took 5 bases from V and 4 from J, leaving 8 bases between them. The CDR3 spans 12 residues.

Many counts were recorded for this clonotype. The chain joins TRBV5-6 to TRBJ1-4, with 7 bases that match TRBD1. The germline CDR1 and CDR2 sequences are SGHDT and YYEEEE. V was pared by 4 bases and J by 7 bases, with 13 bases of the junction left unmatched. This CDR3 is built from 16 residues. The CDR3 sequence is CASSRDRVIVGEKLFF. In DNA, the CDR3 is TGTGCCAGCAGCCGTGACAGGGTAATTGTAGGTGAAAAACTGTTTTTT.

This clonotype showed up just a few times. The chain recombines TRBV28 with TRBJ1-2; no clear D gene. Looked up from germline, CDR1 is MDHEN and CDR2 is SYDVKM. This CDR3 comprises 13 residues. Deletions cut 4 bases from V and 4 bases from J, with 10 bases between. CDR3 residues: CASSYSKGYGYTF. CDR3 bases: TGTGCCAGCAGTTACTCCAAAGGCTATGGCTACACCTTC.

This clonotype showed up many times. This chain's CDR3 is CSAPSGGIAGELFF. In DNA, the CDR3 is TGCAGTGCCCCGTCAGGGGGAATTGCCGGGGAGCTGTTTTTT. The rearrangement links TRBV20-1 to TRBJ2-2, with TRBD1 matching over 7 bases. V lost 6 bases, J lost 6 bases, and 10 bases stayed unmatched. Germline V CDR1 and CDR2: DFQATT, SNEGSKA (reference sequence). This CDR3 spans 14 amino acids.

This clonotype was recorded many times. The CDR3 spells CASSQDPRGWELFF. The CDR3 DNA is TGCGCCAGCAGCCAAGATCCGAGAGGGTGGGAGCTGTTTTTT. The V gene is TRBV4-1, the J gene TRBJ2-2, with D possibly being TRBD2 (5 bases). V lost 0 bases and J lost 9, with 11 bases in between. The germline CDR1 and CDR2 sequences are MGHRA and YSYEKL. The CDR3 extends over 14 amino acids.

Many counts were recorded for this clonotype. This sequence joins TRBV11-2 and TRBJ2-2, with D unresolved. Germline CDR1 SGHAT, CDR2 FQNNGV. The CDR3 totals 16 residues. With 6 bases removed from V and 3 bases from J, the gap between germline ends came to 17 bases. CDR3 sequence (DNA): TGTGCCAGCAGTAACCGACATACTCCTTACACCGGGGAGCTGTTTTTT. It encodes CASSNRHTPYTGELFF.

On this clonotype: A much larger clonotype is one base distant, so this may be a read error. DNA for the CDR3: TGTGCCACCAGTGACCCCGGGACTAGCGGGGGATACAATGACCAGTTCTTC. Its translation is CATSDPGTSGGYNDQFF. The chain combines TRBV24-1 with TRBJ2-1, with TRBD2 matching 14 bases. The V gene's germline CDR1 is KGHDR and CDR2 SFDVKD. The CDR3 is 17 amino acids.

This clonotype was observed at least ten times. V usage is TRBV7-9 and J usage is TRBJ2-7, with 7 bases fitting TRBD1. The germline V gene encodes CDR1 SEHNR and CDR2 FQNEAQ (reference sequence). V gave up 0 bases and J gave up 4 bases; unmatched junction bases: 6. The CDR3 is 15 amino acids. CDR3 residues: CASSLADRVGYEQYF. The CDR3 nucleotides are TGTGCCAGCAGCTTAGCCGACAGGGTTGGATACGAGCAGTACTTC. Variable domain in full (rest from reference TRBV7-9 and TRBJ2-7): DTGVSQNPRHKITKRGQNVTFRCDPISEHNRLYWYRQTLGQGPEFLTYFQNEAQLEKSRLLSDRFSAERPKGSFSTLEIQRTEQGDSAMYLCASSLADRVGYEQYFGPGTRLTVT.

This clonotype was recorded at least ten times. For the CDR3, the DNA is TGTGCCAGCAACCAAAGGATCCGGTCCTACAATGAGCAGTTCTTC. Translating gives CASNQRIRSYNEQFF. This chain joins TRBV11-2 and TRBJ2-1; the D is unclear. Germline V gene data show CDR1 as SGHAT and CDR2 as FQNNGV. The CDR3 loop spans 15 amino acids. Trimming removed 7 bases at V and 1 base at J, with 14 bases between.

This clonotype was seen repeatedly, ten times or more. This rearrangement joins TRBV7-9 to TRBJ2-5; 8 bases map to TRBD1. CDR3 length: 18 residues. Germline trimming cut 5 bases from V and 3 bases from J; bases unmatched to any gene: 17. CDR1 SEHNR and CDR2 FQNEAQ come from the germline V gene (reference sequence). As DNA, the CDR3 is TGTGCCAGCAGCCCTAGGGTCTTACTCGACAGGGGAGAAGAGACCCAGTACTTC. Encoded protein: CASSPRVLLDRGEETQYF.

The rearrangement uses TRBV7-9 and TRBJ2-7; D is uncertain. V was shortened by 0 bases and J by 0 bases, with 9 bases between the two germline ends. Germline V lookup: CDR1 SEHNR, CDR2 FQNEAQ (reference sequence). The CDR3 contains 15 residues. Here the CDR3 DNA reads TGTGCCAGCAGCTTAGCACGCCCGAGCTCCTACGAGCAGTACTTC. As protein: CASSLARPSSYEQYF.

In its sample, this clonotype was seen many times. The J gene is TRBJ2-1, the V gene TRBV12-3 or TRBV12-4; weak D call: TRBD2 (5 bases). The CDR3 has 15 residues. V lost 3 bases and J lost 6, with 15 bases in between. CDR3 sequence (DNA): TGTGCCAGCAGTTTCCCGACTATAAGGGCCAATGAGCAGTTCTTC. Translating it yields CASSFPTIRANEQFF.

This clonotype was seen at least ten times. The chain carries TRBV13 and TRBJ2-1; 12 bases match TRBD2. CDR1 is PRHDT, CDR2 FYEKMQ, per germline (reference sequence). The CDR3 runs 16 residues. The junction had 7 bases not matched to a gene; V was cut back by 0 bases and J by 10 bases. CDR3 in DNA: TGTGCCAGCAGCTTAGGGCTAGCGGGGGGGCTCGGCGAGCAGTTCTTC. As protein: CASSLGLAGGLGEQFF.

This clonotype was seen many times. This sequence joins TRBV6-2 or TRBV6-3 and TRBJ1-1; D gene ambiguous. V shed 8 bases and J shed 3 bases, with 19 bases lying between them. The CDR3 is 15 residues long. Germline loops: CDR1 MNHEY, CDR2 SVGEGT. CDR3 coding DNA: TGTGCCAGCCGCCCCCCGGGGTTACAAGACACTGAAGCTTTCTTT. This sequence encodes CASRPPGLQDTEAFF.